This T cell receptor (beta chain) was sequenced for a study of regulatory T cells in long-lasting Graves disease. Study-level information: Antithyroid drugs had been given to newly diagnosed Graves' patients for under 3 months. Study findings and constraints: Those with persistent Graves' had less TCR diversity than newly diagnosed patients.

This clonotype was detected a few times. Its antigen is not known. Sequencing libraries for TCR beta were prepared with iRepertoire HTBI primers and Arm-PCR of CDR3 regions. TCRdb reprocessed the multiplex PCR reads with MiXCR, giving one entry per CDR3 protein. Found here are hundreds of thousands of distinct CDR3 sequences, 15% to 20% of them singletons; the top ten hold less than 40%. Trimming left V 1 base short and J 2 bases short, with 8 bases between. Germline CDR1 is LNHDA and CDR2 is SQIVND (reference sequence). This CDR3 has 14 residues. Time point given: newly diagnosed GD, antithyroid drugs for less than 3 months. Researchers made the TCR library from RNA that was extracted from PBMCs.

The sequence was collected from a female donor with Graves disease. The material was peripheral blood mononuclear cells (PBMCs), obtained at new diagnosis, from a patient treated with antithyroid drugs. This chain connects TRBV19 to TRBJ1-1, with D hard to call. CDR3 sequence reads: CASSIGERNTEAFF. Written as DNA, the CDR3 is TGTGCCAGTAGTATAGGTGAGAGAAACACTGAAGCTTTCTTT. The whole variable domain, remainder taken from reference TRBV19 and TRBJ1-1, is DGGITQSPKYLFRKEGQNVTLSCEQNLNHDAMYWYRQDPGQGLRLIYYSQIVNDFQKGDIAEGYSVSREKKESFPLTVTSAQKNPTAFYLCASSIGERNTEAFFGQGTRLTVV.